The rows below give T cell receptor beta chains drawn from one sample of a study of blood T cell repertoires in COVID-19. This table comes from immunoSEQ multiplex PCR, and its TCRdb copy is limited to in-frame clones, with some not included. The sample has 160,000 or so clones; around 80% are singletons. The sequencing input was PBMCs or T cells enriched from blood (not recorded which). These receptors were collected from a woman in her forties or fifties who had recovered from COVID-19. CDR3s include the opening cysteine and the closing phenylalanine or tryptophan. A D gene is named only where the DNA matches it firmly.

D,J,V,CDR3
TRBD1,TRBJ2-2,TRBV11-2,CASSWGTVNTGELFF
TRBD1,TRBJ1-2,TRBV19,CASSYGQEGYGYTF
TRBD2,TRBJ2-7,TRBV9,CASSDELADEQYF
.,TRBJ2-3,TRBV28,CASSLRSDTQYF
TRBD1,TRBJ2-5,TRBV3-1/TRBV3-2,CASSQDAGGQETQYF
TRBD1,TRBJ1-5,TRBV27,CASSLFGGQGIGYSNQPQHF
TRBD2,TRBJ2-3,TRBV7-3,CASSLRPSGKTDTQYF
TRBD2,TRBJ2-6,TRBV7-6,CASSLSGGNSGANVLTF
TRBD1,TRBJ1-1,TRBV7-7,CASSLDRGLWGWAFF
TRBD2,TRBJ2-1,TRBV28,CASTPTPGGANEQFF
TRBD2,TRBJ2-5,TRBV7-6,CASSSLLAGGKTQYF
.,TRBJ2-7,TRBV5-4,CASTALGTSYEQYF
.,TRBJ2-2,TRBV29-1,CSVERTGELFF
.,TRBJ2-5,TRBV7-9,CASSYRTDQETQYF
.,TRBJ2-2,TRBV21-1,CASSTPLEVETGELFF
.,TRBJ2-7,TRBV4-2,CASSQVIVRDSRDEQYF
TRBD2,TRBJ2-3,TRBV10-3,CAISTGTSGTDTQYF
.,TRBJ2-3,TRBV18,CASSPSVGTDTQYF
TRBD1,TRBJ2-1,TRBV5-6,CASSPGQGTYNEQFF
.,TRBJ2-5,TRBV6-6,CASSYGRETQYF
.,TRBJ2-3,TRBV5-8,CASSLYRDTDTQYF
.,TRBJ1-1,TRBV5-6,CASSDFQRMNTEAFF
TRBD2,TRBJ2-4,TRBV5-1,CASSLSGGPSHIQYF
.,TRBJ1-2,TRBV5-6,CASSLGRPSYGYTF
.,TRBJ2-7,TRBV7-9,CASQDPGSPEQYF
TRBD1,TRBJ1-2,TRBV27,CASRLTSGTANYGYTF
TRBD2,TRBJ2-7,TRBV7-9,CASSVSASGGTYEQYF
TRBD1,TRBJ2-1,TRBV7-9,CASSNRDRGRTSSSYNEQFF
.,TRBJ2-3,TRBV7-2,CASSPVGVGRTDTQYF
.,TRBJ1-2,TRBV11-2,CASSFRGDAYYGYTF
.,TRBJ2-1,TRBV4-3,CASSPQGGYNEQFF
TRBD2,TRBJ2-1,TRBV27,CASSPPSGRVSFHEQFF
TRBD1,TRBJ1-2,TRBV7-2,CASSLLTGTNDGYGYTF
.,TRBJ1-1,TRBV14,CASSQGLFNTEAFF
.,TRBJ1-1,TRBV7-9,CASSLEGAGGVTEAFF
TRBD2,TRBJ2-7,TRBV3-1/TRBV3-2,CASSPGRGGEQYF
TRBD1,TRBJ1-4,TRBV7-9,CASSLQGQGNEKLFF
.,TRBJ1-2,TRBV12-5,CASAGGNYGYTF
TRBD1,TRBJ1-2,TRBV4-1,CASSQRTGSNYGYTF
TRBD2,TRBJ2-3,TRBV6-6,CASKGPERGSDTQYF
TRBD1,TRBJ1-4,TRBV25-1,CASSPDRAGFSNEKLFF
.,TRBJ1-1,TRBV13,CASSFSWGPNTEAFF
.,TRBJ1-2,TRBV5-1,CASNPTGRVNYTF
TRBD1,TRBJ1-2,TRBV27,CASTSTGARRGYTF
TRBD1,TRBJ1-1,TRBV27,CASRTEGAAVTEAFF
TRBD1,TRBJ2-1,TRBV13,CASSLSDRYNEQFF
TRBD2,TRBJ2-7,TRBV27,CASSFSGRAVDEQYF
.,TRBJ1-5,TRBV7-3,CASSRPQHF
.,TRBJ1-2,TRBV7-2,CASSSTAGHGYTF
.,TRBJ2-7,TRBV7-9,CASSLVTQDEQYF
TRBD1,TRBJ1-2,TRBV27,CASSRPGQTFPGYTF
.,TRBJ2-6,TRBV7-2,CASSLQGAGANVLTF
.,TRBJ1-1,TRBV16,CASSQSYRFEAEAFF
TRBD2,TRBJ2-1,TRBV7-8,CASSSTSAYNEQFF
.,TRBJ1-2,TRBV20-1,CSASWGGRDYGYTF
TRBD1,TRBJ1-5,TRBV23-1,CATFDRENQPQHF
TRBD1,TRBJ2-7,TRBV15,CATSRGDRGDEQYF
TRBD1,TRBJ2-2,TRBV4-2,CASSRDRVETGELFF